One sample yielded the 2 T cell receptor beta chains listed below, sequenced in a study of blood T cell repertoires in COVID-19. The assay was immunoSEQ multiplex PCR, and TCRdb's table has in-frame clones only and misses some. The sample lists approximately 180,000 clones; more than 75% were seen once. The sequenced material came from peripheral blood. These receptors were collected from a man aged 35-49 years with active or convalescent COVID-19.

The CDR3 loop is CATSTGQEEETQYF. CDR3 in DNA: TGTGCCACCAGCACGGGACAGGAGGAAGAGACCCAGTACTTC. The chain uses TRBV15 and TRBJ2-5; 8 bases agree with TRBD1. Trimming at V came to 4 bases and at J to 3 bases, leaving 4 bases not matched to a gene. The V gene's germline CDR1 is LNHNV and CDR2 YYDKDF (reference sequence). The CDR3 runs to 14 residues.

The chain recombines TRBV6-1 with TRBJ2-2; 7 bases agree with TRBD1. The V and J ends lost 4 bases and 6 bases, in that order; junction bases with no gene match: 11. This CDR3 has 16 residues. CDR1 and CDR2 (germline): MNHNS, SASEGT. The CDR3 nucleotides read TGTGCCAGCAGTGGCATGAGGGGGCGCGCCGCCGGGGAGCTGTTTTTT. This gives the protein CASSGMRGRAAGELFF.